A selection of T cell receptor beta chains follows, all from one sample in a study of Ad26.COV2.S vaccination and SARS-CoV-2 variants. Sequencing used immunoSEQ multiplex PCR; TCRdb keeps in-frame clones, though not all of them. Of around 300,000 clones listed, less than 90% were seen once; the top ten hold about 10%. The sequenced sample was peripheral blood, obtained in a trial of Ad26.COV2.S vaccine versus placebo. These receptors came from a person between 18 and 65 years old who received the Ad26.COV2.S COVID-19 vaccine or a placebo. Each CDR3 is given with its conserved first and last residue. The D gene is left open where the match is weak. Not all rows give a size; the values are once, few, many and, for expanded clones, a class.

cdr3_aa: CASSQGLAGVETQYF; cdr3_nt: TGCGCCAGCAGTCAGGGGCTAGCGGGAGTCGAGACCCAGTACTTC; clone_size: -; v_call: TRBV5-1; j_call: TRBJ2-5; d_call: TRBD2
cdr3_aa: CASSKDGSYNEQFF; cdr3_nt: TGTGCCAGCAGCAAGGATGGCTCCTACAATGAGCAGTTCTTC; clone_size: -; v_call: TRBV5-4; j_call: TRBJ2-1; d_call: -
cdr3_aa: CAGPPIDERVQGYTF; cdr3_nt: TGTGCCGGTCCCCCCATCGACGAAAGAGTTCAGGGCTACACCTTC; clone_size: -; v_call: TRBV2; j_call: TRBJ1-2; d_call: -
cdr3_aa: CASSIGDRGGLRQPQHF; cdr3_nt: TGTGCCAGTAGTATAGGGGACAGGGGGGGACTTAGGCAGCCCCAGCATTTT; clone_size: -; v_call: TRBV19; j_call: TRBJ1-5; d_call: TRBD1
cdr3_aa: CASGRHNEQFF; cdr3_nt: TGTGCCAGTGGAAGACACAATGAGCAGTTCTTC; clone_size: -; v_call: TRBV19; j_call: TRBJ2-1; d_call: -
cdr3_aa: CASSLSTGGIYGYTF; cdr3_nt: TGTGCCAGCAGTCTATCGACAGGGGGTATCTATGGCTACACCTTC; clone_size: -; v_call: TRBV27; j_call: TRBJ1-2; d_call: TRBD1
cdr3_aa: CASSLALAGGHEQYF; cdr3_nt: TGTGCCAGCAGCTTAGCCCTAGCGGGAGGGCACGAGCAGTACTTC; clone_size: -; v_call: TRBV13; j_call: TRBJ2-7; d_call: TRBD2
cdr3_aa: CASSATGEANEKLFF; cdr3_nt: TGTGCCAGCAGCGCCACAGGGGAGGCTAATGAAAAACTGTTTTTT; clone_size: -; v_call: TRBV9; j_call: TRBJ1-4; d_call: TRBD1
cdr3_aa: CASIDLRSYFTEGYGYTF; cdr3_nt: TGTGCCAGCATTGATCTAAGGTCGTATTTTACGGAAGGATATGGCTACACCTTC; clone_size: -; v_call: TRBV7-9; j_call: TRBJ1-2; d_call: -
cdr3_aa: CASSPISGGNGANVLTF; cdr3_nt: TGTGCCAGCTCACCAATCTCGGGGGGAAATGGGGCCAACGTCCTGACTTTC; clone_size: -; v_call: TRBV18; j_call: TRBJ2-6; d_call: TRBD2
cdr3_aa: CAARGYHPSGRASYNEQFF; cdr3_nt: TGTGCCGCGAGGGGTTACCACCCTAGCGGGAGGGCCTCCTACAATGAGCAGTTCTTC; clone_size: -; v_call: TRBV30; j_call: TRBJ2-1; d_call: TRBD2
cdr3_aa: CASSFGTNTEAFF; cdr3_nt: TGTGCCAGCAGTTTTGGGACGAACACTGAAGCTTTCTTT; clone_size: -; v_call: TRBV28; j_call: TRBJ1-1; d_call: -
cdr3_aa: CASSLTGPTYNEQFF; cdr3_nt: TGTGCCAGCAGCTTGACAGGTCCTACATACAATGAGCAGTTCTTC; clone_size: once; v_call: TRBV5-8; j_call: TRBJ2-1; d_call: -
cdr3_aa: CASSLRQEETQYF; cdr3_nt: TGTGCCAGCAGCTTGAGACAGGAAGAGACCCAGTACTTC; clone_size: many; v_call: TRBV5-8; j_call: TRBJ2-5; d_call: -
cdr3_aa: CAISSHGTSTYEQYF; cdr3_nt: TGTGCCATCAGTTCACACGGGACATCGACCTACGAGCAGTACTTC; clone_size: -; v_call: TRBV10-3; j_call: TRBJ2-7; d_call: -
cdr3_aa: CASSIGESLGYGYTF; cdr3_nt: TGTGCCAGTAGTATCGGAGAGAGTTTAGGCTATGGCTACACCTTC; clone_size: -; v_call: TRBV19; j_call: TRBJ1-2; d_call: -
cdr3_aa: CASSQQGRRTDTQYF; cdr3_nt: TGTGCCAGCAGCCAACAGGGAAGACGCACAGATACGCAGTATTTT; clone_size: -; v_call: TRBV11-2; j_call: TRBJ2-3; d_call: -
cdr3_aa: CASGFGPTDTQYF; cdr3_nt: TGTGCTAGTGGTTTTGGCCCCACAGATACGCAGTATTTT; clone_size: -; v_call: TRBV12-5; j_call: TRBJ2-3; d_call: -
cdr3_aa: CASSPQEANVLTF; cdr3_nt: TGTGCCAGCAGTCCGCAGGAGGCCAACGTCCTGACTTTC; clone_size: few; v_call: TRBV6-5; j_call: TRBJ2-6; d_call: -
cdr3_aa: CASSVSGGLDTQYF; cdr3_nt: TGTGCCAGCAGCGTATCAGGAGGGTTAGATACGCAGTATTTT; clone_size: medium-sized; v_call: TRBV7-8; j_call: TRBJ2-3; d_call: -
cdr3_aa: CASKGANEKLFF; cdr3_nt: TGTGCCTCCAAGGGGGCTAATGAAAAACTGTTTTTT; clone_size: -; v_call: TRBV10-3; j_call: TRBJ1-4; d_call: -
cdr3_aa: CASSLVTGVAGWNYGYTF; cdr3_nt: TGCGCCAGCAGCTTGGTGACAGGCGTGGCAGGGTGGAACTATGGCTACACCTTC; clone_size: -; v_call: TRBV5-1; j_call: TRBJ1-2; d_call: -
cdr3_aa: CASSTGRGADTQYF; cdr3_nt: TGTGCTAGCAGCACCGGTCGGGGTGCAGATACGCAGTATTTT; clone_size: -; v_call: TRBV7-7; j_call: TRBJ2-3; d_call: -
cdr3_aa: CASSPPGQTAYNEQFF; cdr3_nt: TGTGCCAGCAGCCCACCGGGACAGACCGCCTACAATGAGCAGTTCTTC; clone_size: once; v_call: TRBV7-3; j_call: TRBJ2-1; d_call: TRBD1
cdr3_aa: CASSQELGLAGELFF; cdr3_nt: TGCGCCAGCAGCCAAGAATTGGGTTTAGCCGGGGAGCTGTTTTTT; clone_size: -; v_call: TRBV4-3; j_call: TRBJ2-2; d_call: -
cdr3_aa: CASSVLEGGSTGELFF; cdr3_nt: TGCGCCAGCAGTGTGCTCGAGGGGGGGAGCACCGGGGAGCTGTTTTTT; clone_size: -; v_call: TRBV10-1; j_call: TRBJ2-2; d_call: -
cdr3_aa: CASSLRDRAYEQYF; cdr3_nt: TGTGCCAGCAGCCTCCGGGACAGAGCCTACGAGCAGTACTTC; clone_size: -; v_call: TRBV5-6; j_call: TRBJ2-7; d_call: TRBD1
cdr3_aa: CASSSGPQETQYF; cdr3_nt: TGTGCCAGCAGCTCGGGACCACAAGAGACCCAGTACTTC; clone_size: once; v_call: TRBV11-1; j_call: TRBJ2-5; d_call: -
cdr3_aa: CASDLLGDSYEQYF; cdr3_nt: TGTGCCAGCGATCTCCTCGGGGACAGCTACGAGCAGTACTTC; clone_size: -; v_call: TRBV5-5; j_call: TRBJ2-7; d_call: TRBD1
cdr3_aa: CSVVRGQGHTDTQYF; cdr3_nt: TGCAGCGTTGTTAGGGGACAGGGTCACACAGATACGCAGTATTTT; clone_size: -; v_call: TRBV29-1; j_call: TRBJ2-3; d_call: TRBD1
cdr3_aa: CATSILAGTTGELFF; cdr3_nt: TGTGCCACCAGCATACTAGCGGGGACCACCGGGGAGCTGTTTTTT; clone_size: -; v_call: TRBV15; j_call: TRBJ2-2; d_call: TRBD2
cdr3_aa: CASRLRQGEDTEAFF; cdr3_nt: TGTGCAAGTCGCCTAAGACAGGGGGAGGACACTGAAGCTTTCTTT; clone_size: -; v_call: TRBV12-2; j_call: TRBJ1-1; d_call: -
cdr3_aa: CASSPPGLAGGRAGELFF; cdr3_nt: TGTGCCAGCAGCCCACCGGGGCTAGCGGGAGGGAGGGCCGGGGAGCTGTTTTTT; clone_size: -; v_call: TRBV7-9; j_call: TRBJ2-2; d_call: TRBD2
cdr3_aa: CASSYWGETNYGYTF; cdr3_nt: TGTGCCAGCAGTTACTGGGGGGAGACTAACTATGGCTACACCTTC; clone_size: -; v_call: TRBV6-5; j_call: TRBJ1-2; d_call: -
cdr3_aa: CASSVGNRGMNTEAFF; cdr3_nt: TGTGCCAGCAGCGTAGGGAACAGGGGTATGAACACTGAAGCTTTCTTT; clone_size: -; v_call: TRBV9; j_call: TRBJ1-1; d_call: TRBD1
cdr3_aa: CASSSGLATDTQYF; cdr3_nt: TGTGCCAGCAGCTCGGGACTAGCCACAGATACGCAGTATTTT; clone_size: -; v_call: TRBV7-2; j_call: TRBJ2-3; d_call: TRBD2
cdr3_aa: CASSLPGTNLAFF; cdr3_nt: TGTGCCAGCAGCTTACCAGGGACGAATCTAGCTTTCTTT; clone_size: -; v_call: TRBV7-9; j_call: TRBJ1-1; d_call: -
cdr3_aa: CSALLSGSYEQYF; cdr3_nt: TGCAGCGCCCTTTTAAGCGGCTCCTACGAGCAGTACTTC; clone_size: -; v_call: TRBV29-1; j_call: TRBJ2-7; d_call: -
cdr3_aa: CASGSSYNSPLHF; cdr3_nt: TGTGCCAGCGGGAGCTCCTATAATTCACCCCTCCACTTT; clone_size: -; v_call: TRBV6-5; j_call: TRBJ1-6; d_call: -
cdr3_aa: CASSLVDSPLEAFF; cdr3_nt: TGCGCCAGCAGCTTGGTGGACTCGCCTTTGGAAGCTTTCTTT; clone_size: -; v_call: TRBV5-1; j_call: TRBJ1-1; d_call: -
cdr3_aa: CASSLESHSLQETQYF; cdr3_nt: TGCGCCAGCAGCTTGGAAAGCCACTCACTCCAAGAGACCCAGTACTTC; clone_size: once; v_call: TRBV5-1; j_call: TRBJ2-5; d_call: -
cdr3_aa: CASRLVPGSPLHF; cdr3_nt: TGTGCCTCCCGTTTGGTCCCGGGTTCACCCCTCCACTTT; clone_size: -; v_call: TRBV27; j_call: TRBJ1-6; d_call: -
cdr3_aa: CASSQAGELFF; cdr3_nt: TGTGCCAGCAGCCAAGCCGGGGAGCTGTTTTTT; clone_size: -; v_call: TRBV3-1/TRBV3-2; j_call: TRBJ2-2; d_call: -
cdr3_aa: CASSIRGRDQPQHF; cdr3_nt: TGTGCCAGTAGTATAAGGGGTAGGGATCAGCCCCAGCATTTT; clone_size: -; v_call: TRBV19; j_call: TRBJ1-5; d_call: -
cdr3_aa: CASSRTSGKYNEQFF; cdr3_nt: TGTGCCAGCAGCCGGACTAGCGGGAAGTACAATGAGCAGTTCTTC; clone_size: -; v_call: TRBV5-4; j_call: TRBJ2-1; d_call: TRBD2
cdr3_aa: CASSLSRQGWVEQYF; cdr3_nt: TGTGCCAGCAGTTTATCGCGACAGGGATGGGTCGAGCAGTACTTC; clone_size: -; v_call: TRBV27; j_call: TRBJ2-7; d_call: TRBD1
cdr3_aa: CASAREGLETYEQYF; cdr3_nt: TGTGCCAGCGCCCGGGAGGGACTGGAAACCTACGAGCAGTACTTC; clone_size: -; v_call: TRBV27; j_call: TRBJ2-7; d_call: TRBD2
cdr3_aa: CASSLTDNYEQYF; cdr3_nt: TGCGCCAGCAGCTTGACGGATAATTACGAGCAGTACTTC; clone_size: once; v_call: TRBV5-1; j_call: TRBJ2-7; d_call: -
cdr3_aa: CASSKIGGAGVTYNEQFF; cdr3_nt: TGTGCCAGCAGCAAAATCGGTGGCGCGGGAGTCACCTACAATGAGCAGTTCTTC; clone_size: -; v_call: TRBV21-1; j_call: TRBJ2-1; d_call: -
cdr3_aa: CASSENPPAGRTEAFF; cdr3_nt: TGTGCCAGCAGTGAAAACCCCCCCGCGGGGAGGACTGAAGCTTTCTTT; clone_size: -; v_call: TRBV2; j_call: TRBJ1-1; d_call: -
cdr3_aa: CASSPWSLRLNTEAFF; cdr3_nt: TGTGCCAGCAGCCCCTGGTCCTTGCGGTTGAACACTGAAGCTTTCTTT; clone_size: once; v_call: TRBV5-6; j_call: TRBJ1-1; d_call: -
cdr3_aa: CASSPLIGNTEAFF; cdr3_nt: TGTGCCAGCTCACCACTAATCGGGAACACTGAAGCTTTCTTT; clone_size: -; v_call: TRBV18; j_call: TRBJ1-1; d_call: -
cdr3_aa: CASSYLPDPDTQYF; cdr3_nt: TGTGCCAGCAGTTACCTGCCGGACCCGGATACGCAGTATTTT; clone_size: -; v_call: TRBV6-5; j_call: TRBJ2-3; d_call: -